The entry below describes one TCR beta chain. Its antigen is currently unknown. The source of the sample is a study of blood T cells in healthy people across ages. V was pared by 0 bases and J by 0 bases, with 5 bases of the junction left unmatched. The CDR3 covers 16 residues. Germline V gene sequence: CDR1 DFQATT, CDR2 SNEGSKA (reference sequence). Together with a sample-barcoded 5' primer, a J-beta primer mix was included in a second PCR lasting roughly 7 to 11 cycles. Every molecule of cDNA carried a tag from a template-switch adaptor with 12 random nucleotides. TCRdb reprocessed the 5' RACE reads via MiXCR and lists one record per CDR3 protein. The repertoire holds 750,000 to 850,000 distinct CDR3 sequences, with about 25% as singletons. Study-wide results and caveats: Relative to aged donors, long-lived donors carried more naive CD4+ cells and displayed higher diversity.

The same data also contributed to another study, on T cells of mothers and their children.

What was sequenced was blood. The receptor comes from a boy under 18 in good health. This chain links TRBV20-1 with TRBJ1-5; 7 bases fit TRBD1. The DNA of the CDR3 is TGCAGTGCTAGAGATGCCAGGGGGTATAGCAATCAGCCCCAGCATTTT. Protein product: CSARDARGYSNQPQHF.